Following are 3 T cell receptor beta chains from one sample sequenced in a study of CD8 T cells in Susac syndrome (dated by TCRdb to between 2018 and 2021). The method behind the library was the immunoSEQ multiplex PCR assay. RNA was extracted using the RNeasy kit, and about 0.45 to 1 microgram was reverse transcribed with random hexamers. TCRdb applied fastp at Q25 and MiXCR to the public reads, then kept only in-frame beta chains. Entries that share a CDR3 protein sequence are merged under the most common genes and DNA. Across this sample there are about 300,000 distinct CDR3 sequences, with approximately 85% seen only once. The top ten clonotypes cover about 0.22% of the sample. The source material was CD8+ T cells from PBMCs. The origin of the receptors is a human donor with multiple sclerosis.

V usage is TRBV7-7 and J usage is TRBJ2-1, with unresolved D. The CDR3 has 13 residues. The V gene's germline CDR1 is SSHAT and CDR2 FNYEAQ (reference sequence). Trimming removed 3 bases at V and 4 bases at J, with 7 bases between. This CDR3 reads CASSFSLYNEQFF. CDR3 bases: TGTGCCAGCAGCTTTTCCCTTTACAATGAGCAGTTCTTC.

This sequence joins TRBV4-3 and TRBJ2-7, with 7 bases aligning to TRBD2. CDR3 size: 15 residues. V lost 2 bases and J lost 3; bases outside the gene matches: 7. Germline loops: CDR1 LGHNA, CDR2 YSLEER. In DNA form, the CDR3 reads TGCGCCAGCAGCCAACATTCAGGGACTAACTACGAGCAGTACTTC. This codes for CASSQHSGTNYEQYF.

The genes are TRBV10-1 and TRBJ2-7; D remains unclear. Germline V gives CDR1 WNHNN, CDR2 SYGVQD (reference sequence). This CDR3 is built from 14 residues. The V end was cut by 4 bases, the J end by 4 bases, with 14 bases between. The CDR3 here is CASSAGPRGYEQYF. CDR3 DNA: TGCGCCAGCAGTGCAGGACCGAGAGGATACGAGCAGTACTTC.